The rows below give T cell receptor beta chains drawn from one sample of a study of blood T cells in healthy people across ages. TCRdb fed the 5' RACE reads into MiXCR, producing one record per CDR3 protein. The table includes some 1,800,000 distinct CDR3 sequences, 39% detected once. Sample: blood. These receptors were obtained from a human donor in good health. CDR3s include the opening cysteine and the closing phenylalanine or tryptophan. The D gene is left open where the match is weak. Expanded clones get a size class; other rows say once, few or many, or leave the size out.

V gene: TRBV9; clone size: NA; J gene: TRBJ2-1; CDR3 length: 14; D gene: NA; CDR3 DNA: TGTGCCAGCAGCCCCCAAGTAGGGCGCAATGAGCAGTTCTTC; CDR3 protein: CASSPQVGRNEQFF
V gene: TRBV20-1; clone size: NA; J gene: TRBJ2-7; CDR3 length: 13; D gene: NA; CDR3 DNA: TGCAGTGCTAGAAGGACAGCTACCTACGAGCAGTACTTC; CDR3 protein: CSARRTATYEQYF
V gene: TRBV12-3/TRBV12-4; clone size: NA; J gene: TRBJ1-2; CDR3 length: 13; D gene: NA; CDR3 DNA: TGTGCCAGCAGTTCTCGCAGCTACTATGGCTACACCTTC; CDR3 protein: CASSSRSYYGYTF
V gene: TRBV6-5; clone size: NA; J gene: TRBJ2-3; CDR3 length: 16; D gene: TRBD2; CDR3 DNA: TGTGCCAGCAGTTCTATGCGGCGGGGGGGCACAGATACGCAGTATTTT; CDR3 protein: CASSSMRRGGTDTQYF
V gene: TRBV5-1; clone size: NA; J gene: TRBJ2-1; CDR3 length: 16; D gene: TRBD1; CDR3 DNA: TGCGCCAGCAGCTTGGAAACCGGGACAGGGTTCAATGAGCAGTTCTTC; CDR3 protein: CASSLETGTGFNEQFF
V gene: TRBV2; clone size: NA; J gene: TRBJ1-4; CDR3 length: 15; D gene: NA; CDR3 DNA: TGTGCCAGCAGTGGATGGGGCTTAGCTAATGAAAAACTGTTTTTT; CDR3 protein: CASSGWGLANEKLFF
V gene: TRBV12-3/TRBV12-4; clone size: few; J gene: TRBJ1-1; CDR3 length: 12; D gene: NA; CDR3 DNA: TGTGCCAGCAGCACCCCACTAGGTGAAGCTTTCTTT; CDR3 protein: CASSTPLGEAFF
V gene: TRBV3-1; clone size: NA; J gene: TRBJ2-1; CDR3 length: 16; D gene: NA; CDR3 DNA: TGTGCCAGCAGCCAAGATGAGCTCTCCAACGACAATGAGCAGTTCTTC; CDR3 protein: CASSQDELSNDNEQFF
V gene: TRBV11-2; clone size: NA; J gene: TRBJ2-7; CDR3 length: 15; D gene: NA; CDR3 DNA: TGTGCCAGCAGCTTTTCCCCGCTTCCACGCTACGAGCAGTACTTC; CDR3 protein: CASSFSPLPRYEQYF
V gene: TRBV20-1; clone size: NA; J gene: TRBJ2-3; CDR3 length: 15; D gene: TRBD2; CDR3 DNA: TGCAGTGCTAGTCCAAATAGCGGGGGCACAGATACGCAGTATTTT; CDR3 protein: CSASPNSGGTDTQYF
V gene: TRBV9; clone size: few; J gene: TRBJ2-6; CDR3 length: 16; D gene: TRBD1; CDR3 DNA: TGTGCCAGCCGTGGCAGGGGGCCCTCTGGGGCCAACGTCCTGACTTTC; CDR3 protein: CASRGRGPSGANVLTF
V gene: TRBV9; clone size: NA; J gene: TRBJ2-1; CDR3 length: 13; D gene: NA; CDR3 DNA: TGTGCCAGCAGCGTAGCGAACCACAATGAGCAGTTCTTC; CDR3 protein: CASSVANHNEQFF
V gene: TRBV29-1; clone size: NA; J gene: TRBJ2-7; CDR3 length: 13; D gene: NA; CDR3 DNA: TGCAGCGTAAAGGGGCCGAAGTCCTACGAGCAGTACTTC; CDR3 protein: CSVKGPKSYEQYF
V gene: TRBV6-5; clone size: NA; J gene: TRBJ1-2; CDR3 length: 13; D gene: NA; CDR3 DNA: TGTGCCGGCAGACCCACCACAGGGTACGGCTACACCTTC; CDR3 protein: CAGRPTTGYGYTF
V gene: TRBV20-1; clone size: NA; J gene: TRBJ2-1; CDR3 length: 15; D gene: NA; CDR3 DNA: TGCAGTGCCAGTAACCGGGGCAGGGGATACAATGAGCAGTTCTTC; CDR3 protein: CSASNRGRGYNEQFF
V gene: TRBV4-3; clone size: NA; J gene: TRBJ1-2; CDR3 length: 15; D gene: NA; CDR3 DNA: TGCGCCAGCAGCCCTGCACGGGGGGTGCTCTATGGCTACACCTTC; CDR3 protein: CASSPARGVLYGYTF
V gene: TRBV20-1; clone size: NA; J gene: TRBJ2-7; CDR3 length: 13; D gene: NA; CDR3 DNA: TGCAGTACTCCCCGGGAGTTTATGGACGAGCAGTACTTC; CDR3 protein: CSTPREFMDEQYF
V gene: TRBV7-9; clone size: NA; J gene: TRBJ2-3; CDR3 length: 11; D gene: NA; CDR3 DNA: TGTGCCAGCGGATCGATAGGTACGCAGTATTTT; CDR3 protein: CASGSIGTQYF
V gene: TRBV6-1; clone size: NA; J gene: TRBJ2-1; CDR3 length: 16; D gene: TRBD2; CDR3 DNA: TGTGCCAGCAGTGAAAGTTTCCAGCGGGGGCGAAATGAGCAGTTCTTC; CDR3 protein: CASSESFQRGRNEQFF
V gene: TRBV5-1; clone size: NA; J gene: TRBJ2-1; CDR3 length: 15; D gene: NA; CDR3 DNA: TGCGCCAGCAGCTTGGCCCCGCGCTCCTACGATGAGCAGTTCTTC; CDR3 protein: CASSLAPRSYDEQFF
V gene: TRBV7-3; clone size: NA; J gene: TRBJ2-2; CDR3 length: 14; D gene: NA; CDR3 DNA: TGTGCCAGCAGCTTTCTAGGCTACACCGGGGAGCTGTTTTTT; CDR3 protein: CASSFLGYTGELFF
V gene: TRBV6-2/TRBV6-3; clone size: NA; J gene: TRBJ1-6; CDR3 length: 12; D gene: NA; CDR3 DNA: TGTGCCAGCAGTTACGCTAATTCACCCCTCCACTTT; CDR3 protein: CASSYANSPLHF
V gene: TRBV29-1; clone size: NA; J gene: TRBJ2-5; CDR3 length: 12; D gene: NA; CDR3 DNA: TGCAGCGTTTACCCTGGCCGGGGGACCCAGTACTTC; CDR3 protein: CSVYPGRGTQYF
V gene: TRBV20-1; clone size: NA; J gene: TRBJ1-6; CDR3 length: 14; D gene: NA; CDR3 DNA: TGCAGTGCTAGACCGGGGCCTCAAAATTCACCCCTCCACTTT; CDR3 protein: CSARPGPQNSPLHF
V gene: TRBV29-1; clone size: NA; J gene: TRBJ1-2; CDR3 length: 13; D gene: NA; CDR3 DNA: TGCAGCGTAGAACTACAGGGTACTACGGCTAACACCTTC; CDR3 protein: CSVELQGTTANTF
V gene: TRBV5-1; clone size: NA; J gene: TRBJ1-6; CDR3 length: 17; D gene: TRBD1; CDR3 DNA: TGCGCCAGCAGCCTTCGGGACAGGGCTCAGAGGGATTCACCCCGCCACTTT; CDR3 protein: CASSLRDRAQRDSPRHF
V gene: TRBV10-3; clone size: NA; J gene: TRBJ2-5; CDR3 length: 15; D gene: TRBD2; CDR3 DNA: TGTGCCATCAGCGCCTTAGCGGGGGCCCTCGGCTCCCAGTACTTC; CDR3 protein: CAISALAGALGSQYF
V gene: TRBV6-1; clone size: few; J gene: TRBJ2-1; CDR3 length: 16; D gene: NA; CDR3 DNA: TGTGCCAGCAGAATGGGACTCCCAAGCTCCTACAATGAGCAGTTCTTC; CDR3 protein: CASRMGLPSSYNEQFF
V gene: TRBV4-2; clone size: few; J gene: TRBJ1-4; CDR3 length: 16; D gene: TRBD1; CDR3 DNA: TGTGCCAGCAGCCAAAAACGACAGGGCCAATCGGAAAAACTGTTTTTT; CDR3 protein: CASSQKRQGQSEKLFF
V gene: TRBV10-3; clone size: NA; J gene: TRBJ2-3; CDR3 length: 15; D gene: TRBD1; CDR3 DNA: TGTGCCATCAGTGAGTCTCAGGGGGCCACAGATACGCAGTATTTT; CDR3 protein: CAISESQGATDTQYF
V gene: TRBV4-2; clone size: once; J gene: TRBJ2-7; CDR3 length: 17; D gene: TRBD1; CDR3 DNA: TGTGCCAGCAGCCCCCGAGGGACAGGGACCTTAGGGTACGAGCAGTACTTC; CDR3 protein: CASSPRGTGTLGYEQYF
V gene: TRBV20-1; clone size: NA; J gene: TRBJ1-1; CDR3 length: 11; D gene: NA; CDR3 DNA: TGCAGTCAGGGGACTGCCAGGCGAGCTTTCTTT; CDR3 protein: CSQGTARRAFF
V gene: TRBV20-1; clone size: NA; J gene: TRBJ2-5; CDR3 length: 12; D gene: NA; CDR3 DNA: TGCAGTGCTATCCCCGGAGTAGAGACCCAGTACTTC; CDR3 protein: CSAIPGVETQYF
V gene: TRBV11-3; clone size: few; J gene: TRBJ2-5; CDR3 length: 15; D gene: TRBD1; CDR3 DNA: TGTGCCAGCAGACCAGACAGGGGGTTCGGGGAGACCCAGTACTTC; CDR3 protein: CASRPDRGFGETQYF
V gene: TRBV10-3; clone size: NA; J gene: TRBJ2-7; CDR3 length: 13; D gene: NA; CDR3 DNA: TGTGCCATCAGTGAGACCCCCTCCTACGAGCAGTACTTC; CDR3 protein: CAISETPSYEQYF
V gene: TRBV10-3; clone size: NA; J gene: TRBJ1-5; CDR3 length: 14; D gene: TRBD1; CDR3 DNA: TGTGCCATAACAGGGGAAGGAGGCAATCAGCCCCAGCATTTT; CDR3 protein: CAITGEGGNQPQHF
V gene: TRBV7-2; clone size: NA; J gene: TRBJ2-1; CDR3 length: 15; D gene: TRBD2; CDR3 DNA: TGTGCCAGCAGCTTATTTAGCGGGCCCTACAATGAGCAGTTCTTC; CDR3 protein: CASSLFSGPYNEQFF
V gene: TRBV6-4; clone size: NA; J gene: TRBJ2-3; CDR3 length: 14; D gene: TRBD2; CDR3 DNA: TGTGCCAGCAGTGATGCGGGGGACACAGATACGCAGTATTTT; CDR3 protein: CASSDAGDTDTQYF
V gene: TRBV25-1; clone size: NA; J gene: TRBJ2-3; CDR3 length: 17; D gene: TRBD2; CDR3 DNA: TGTGCCAGCAGTGGTAGCGGGCGCTATGCTCCCACAGATACGCAGTATTTT; CDR3 protein: CASSGSGRYAPTDTQYF
V gene: TRBV11-2; clone size: once; J gene: TRBJ2-1; CDR3 length: 15; D gene: TRBD1; CDR3 DNA: TGTGCCAGCAGCTACACACCGGACAGGCTAAATGAGCAGTTCTTC; CDR3 protein: CASSYTPDRLNEQFF